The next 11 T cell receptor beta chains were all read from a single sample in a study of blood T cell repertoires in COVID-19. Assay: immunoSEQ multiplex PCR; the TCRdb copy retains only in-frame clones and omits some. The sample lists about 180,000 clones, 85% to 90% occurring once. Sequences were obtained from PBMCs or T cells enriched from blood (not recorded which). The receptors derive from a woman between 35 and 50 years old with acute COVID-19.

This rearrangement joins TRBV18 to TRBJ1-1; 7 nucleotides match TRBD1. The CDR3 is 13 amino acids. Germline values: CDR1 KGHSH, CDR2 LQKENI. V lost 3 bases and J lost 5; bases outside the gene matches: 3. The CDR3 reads CASSPGTVTEAFF. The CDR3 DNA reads TGTGCCAGCTCACCGGGGACAGTTACTGAAGCTTTCTTT.

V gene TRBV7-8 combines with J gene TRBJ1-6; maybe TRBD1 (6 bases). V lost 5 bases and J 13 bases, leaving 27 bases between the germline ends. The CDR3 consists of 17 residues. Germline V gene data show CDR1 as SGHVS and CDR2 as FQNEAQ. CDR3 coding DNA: TGTGCCAGCAGCCCGACCGGGGGGGGCAACGTTCAGTTGCCCCTCCACTTT. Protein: CASSPTGGGNVQLPLHF.

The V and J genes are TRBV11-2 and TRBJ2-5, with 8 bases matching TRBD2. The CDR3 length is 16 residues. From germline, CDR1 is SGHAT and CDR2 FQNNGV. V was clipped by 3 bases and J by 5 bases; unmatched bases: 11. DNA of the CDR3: TGTGCCAGCAGCTTGGGTGCGGGGGGCAGGTCGGAGACCCAGTACTTC. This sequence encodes CASSLGAGGRSETQYF.

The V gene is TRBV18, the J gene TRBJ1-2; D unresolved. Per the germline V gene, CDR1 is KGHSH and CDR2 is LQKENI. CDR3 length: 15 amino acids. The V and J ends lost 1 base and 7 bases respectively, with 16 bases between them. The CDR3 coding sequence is TGTGCCAGCTCACCACGGGTCGCGGGGAAGGGTGGCTACACCTTC. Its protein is CASSPRVAGKGGYTF. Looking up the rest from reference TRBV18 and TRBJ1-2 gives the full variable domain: NAGVMQNPRHLVRRRGQEARLRCSPMKGHSHVYWYRQLPEEGLKFMVYLQKENIIDESGMPKERFSAEFPKEGPSILRIQQVVRGDSAAYFCASSPRVAGKGGYTFGSGTRLTVV.

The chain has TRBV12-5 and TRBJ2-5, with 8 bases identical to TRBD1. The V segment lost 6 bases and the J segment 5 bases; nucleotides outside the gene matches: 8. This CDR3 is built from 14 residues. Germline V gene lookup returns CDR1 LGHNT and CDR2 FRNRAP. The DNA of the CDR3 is TGTGCTAGTGGGGGGACAGGACGTAAGGAGACCCAGTACTTC. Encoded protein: CASGGTGRKETQYF.

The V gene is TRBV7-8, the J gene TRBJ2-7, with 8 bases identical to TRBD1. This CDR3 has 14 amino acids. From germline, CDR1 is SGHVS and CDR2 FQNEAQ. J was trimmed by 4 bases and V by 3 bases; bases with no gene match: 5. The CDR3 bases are TGTGCCAGCAGCTTCGACAGGGGTCCGTACGAGCAGTACTTC. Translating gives CASSFDRGPYEQYF.

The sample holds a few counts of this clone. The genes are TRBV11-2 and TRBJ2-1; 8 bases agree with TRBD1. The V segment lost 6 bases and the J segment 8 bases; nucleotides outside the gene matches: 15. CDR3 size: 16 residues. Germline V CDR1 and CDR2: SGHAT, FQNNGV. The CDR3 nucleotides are TGTGCCAGCAGGTTTAGGACAGGGCAACTTTTTGATGAGCAGTTCTTC. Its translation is CASRFRTGQLFDEQFF.

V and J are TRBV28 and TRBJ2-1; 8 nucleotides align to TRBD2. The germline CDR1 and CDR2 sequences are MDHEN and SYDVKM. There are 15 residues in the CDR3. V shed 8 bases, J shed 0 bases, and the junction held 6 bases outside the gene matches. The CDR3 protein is CASGPGGTSYNEQFF. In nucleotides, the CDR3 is TGTGCCAGCGGTCCGGGGGGGACCTCCTACAATGAGCAGTTCTTC.

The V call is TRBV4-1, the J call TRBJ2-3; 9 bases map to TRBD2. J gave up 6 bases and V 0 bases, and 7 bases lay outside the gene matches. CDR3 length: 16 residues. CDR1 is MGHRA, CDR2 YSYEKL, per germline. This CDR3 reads CASSQDLAGGSDTQYF. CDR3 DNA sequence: TGCGCCAGCAGCCAAGATCTGGCGGGAGGGTCCGATACGCAGTATTTT.

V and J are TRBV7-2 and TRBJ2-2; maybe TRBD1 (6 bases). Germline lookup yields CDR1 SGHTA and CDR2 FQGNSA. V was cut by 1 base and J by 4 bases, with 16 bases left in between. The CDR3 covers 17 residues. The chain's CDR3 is CASSLGLGARGTGELFF. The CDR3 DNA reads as TGTGCCAGCAGCTTAGGATTGGGGGCTCGGGGCACCGGGGAGCTGTTTTTT.

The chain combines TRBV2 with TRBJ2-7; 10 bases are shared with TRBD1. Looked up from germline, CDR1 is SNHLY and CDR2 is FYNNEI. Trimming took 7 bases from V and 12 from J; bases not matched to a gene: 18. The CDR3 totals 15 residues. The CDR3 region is CASTELQTGGDRRYF. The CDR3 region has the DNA TGTGCCAGCACCGAACTCCAGACAGGGGGCGATCGAAGGTACTTC.